The entry below gives a single T cell receptor (beta chain) sequence along with its context. TCRdb keeps only in-frame clones here, not all; method: immunoSEQ multiplex PCR. The sample shows 250,000 to 300,000 clones, 70% to 90% of them seen only once. Trimming took 8 bases from V and 4 from J, leaving 15 bases between them. Germline CDR1 and CDR2: MNHEY and SVGAGI. CDR3 length: 13 amino acids. This specimen belongs to a study of blood T cell repertoires in COVID-19. In the study overall: Whether acute or convalescent, the COVID-19 samples came from the United States, Italy and Spain. T cells, B-cell-depleted T cells, or PBMCs supplied cDNA or gDNA.

The sequence derives from a woman between 65 and 79 years old with acute or convalescent COVID-19. The gene calls are TRBV6-5 and TRBJ2-7; D may be TRBD1 (6 bases). Sequences were obtained from peripheral blood. Here the CDR3 DNA reads TGTGCCAGCGTACAGGGAAACGATTACGAGCAGTACTTC. Its protein is CASVQGNDYEQYF.